This T cell receptor (beta chain) originates from a study of cytomegalovirus exposure and HLA in healthy donors. PCR employed 60 Vbeta and 13 Jbeta primers. Generated by immunoSEQ multiplex PCR, the TCRdb table keeps only in-frame clones and is missing some. The sample yields approximately 100,000 clones, about 80% seen once. Trimming at V came to 2 bases and at J to 2 bases, leaving 2 bases not matched to a gene. The length of the CDR3 is 14 residues. Germline CDR1 is SGDLS and CDR2 is YYNGEE. This sequence joins TRBV9 and TRBJ1-2; 8 positions agree with TRBD1. The clonotype originates from a man aged 50-59 years in good health and CMV-seropositive. The sequenced material came from PBMCs. CDR3 sequence (DNA): TGTGCCAGCAGCGTGGGACAGGCAAACTATGGCTACACCTTC. Its translation is CASSVGQANYGYTF.